This T cell receptor beta chain was recovered during a study of OX40 agonist ivuxolimab in advanced cancers. Study-wide context: Intravenous ivuxolimab was administered to patients every 2 weeks at 0.01 to 10 mg/kg. A male proportion of approximately 80% was recorded, with mean age around 64 years and range roughly 23 to 79.

With respect to this clone: The antigen remains undetermined.

Sequencing was performed with immunoSEQ multiplex PCR; in TCRdb, only in-frame clones are kept and a portion is missing. This table holds roughly 76,000 clones, around 90% found once. The CDR3 loop spans 16 amino acids. Germline V gene sequence: CDR1 SGHRS, CDR2 YFSETQ. With 4 bases removed from V and 0 bases from J, the gap between germline ends came to 11 bases. Study observations and caveats: Researchers report that CD8+ T cells had, on average, more expanded clones than CD4+.

The sequencing used CD4+ or CD8+ T cells sorted from blood, collected in a trial of the OX40 agonist ivuxolimab. The chain is built from TRBV5-1 and TRBJ1-6; the D is unclear. This TCR derives from an adult with an advanced solid tumor such as melanoma, head and neck, liver or kidney cancer. Here the CDR3 reads CASSAGEDSYNSPLHF. CDR3 bases: TGCGCCAGCAGCGCCGGGGAAGACTCCTATAATTCACCCCTCCACTTT.